The 15 T cell receptor beta chains presented below share a single source sample, sequenced in a study of post-analysis software for immune sequencing data. Broader study findings: In patients, TRBV5-6, TRBV5-1 and TRBV20-1 belonged to five TRBV segments found more frequently than in controls.

These receptors' antigens are unknown. Unique molecular identifiers were present in the TCR beta cDNA libraries. TCRdb re-derived calls from the PCR reads in MiXCR, one entry per CDR3 protein. This table holds about 570,000 distinct CDR3 sequences, 30% to 40% found once. The sequenced material came from blood. Receptor source: a girl aged 2-17 years with multiple sclerosis.

On this clonotype: A much larger clone differs from this one at a single base, so this may be a read error. The chain couples TRBV7-9 to TRBJ1-4; D ambiguous. The CDR3 has 13 residues. CDR1 SEHNR and CDR2 FQNEAQ come from the germline V gene (reference sequence). Trimming removed 3 bases from V and 7 bases from J, with 9 bases in between. The CDR3 DNA follows: TGTGCCAGCAGCTTGTCCAAGGGTGAAAAACTGTTTTTT. Translating it yields CASSLSKGEKLFF.

V gene TRBV20-1 combines with J gene TRBJ2-7, with D tentatively TRBD2 (7 bases). V gave up 3 bases and J gave up 6 bases, with 21 bases separating them. Germline CDR1 is DFQATT and CDR2 is SNEGSKA (reference sequence). The CDR3 runs to 15 residues. The CDR3 DNA is TGCAGTGCTAGGATGGAGGGGGGGCCTATGAGCGAGCAGTACTTC. It encodes CSARMEGGPMSEQYF.

Many counts were recorded for this clonotype. A read error may explain this, as a much larger clone is one base away. The chain recombines TRBV27 with TRBJ1-5, with D tentatively TRBD1 (5 bases). Trimming stripped 1 base from V and 2 bases from J, with 15 bases between. CDR3 length: 17 amino acids. Germline V gene lookup returns CDR1 MNHEY and CDR2 SMNVEV (reference sequence). CDR3 protein: CASSLFSRRGRNQPQHF. CDR3 bases: TGTGCCAGCAGTTTATTCTCTCGAAGGGGTCGCAATCAGCCCCAGCATTTT.

The gene calls are TRBV20-1 and TRBJ1-2; TRBD1 aligns across 7 bases. Germline V CDR1 and CDR2: DFQATT, SNEGSKA (reference sequence). This CDR3 region has 12 residues. V dropped 6 bases and J dropped 8; count of bases not matched to a gene: 9. In nucleotides, the CDR3 is TGCAGTGCCTCCGACAGGGTAGGCGGCTACACCTTC. The encoded protein is CSASDRVGGYTF.

Ten or more counts support this clonotype. The J gene is TRBJ1-2, the V gene TRBV9; D unclear. This CDR3 has 12 amino acids. With 4 bases removed from V and 2 bases from J, the gap between germline ends came to 6 bases. Germline CDR1 and CDR2: SGDLS and YYNGEE. CDR3 in amino acids: CASSLSNYGYTF. CDR3 in DNA: TGTGCCAGCAGCCTCAGCAACTATGGCTACACCTTC. The complete variable domain, with remaining parts taken from reference TRBV9 and TRBJ1-2, reads DSGVTQTPKHLITATGQRVTLRCSPRSGDLSVYWYQQSLDQGLQFLIQYYNGEERAKGNILERFSAQQFPDLHSELNLSSLELGDSALYFCASSLSNYGYTFGSGTRLTVV.

CDR3 loop: CASTDPSGGAYEQYF. CDR3 coding DNA: TGTGCCAGCACCGACCCTAGCGGGGGGGCCTACGAGCAGTACTTC. The chain employs TRBV6-2 or TRBV6-3 and TRBJ2-7, with 12 bases aligning to TRBD2. Per the germline V gene, CDR1 is MNHEY and CDR2 is SVGEGT. This CDR3 region has 15 residues. V was pared by 7 bases and J by 2 bases, with 6 bases of the junction left unmatched.

This clonotype turned up a few times. The chain joins TRBV6-5 to TRBJ2-7, with D hard to call. The germline V gene has CDR1 MNHEY and CDR2 SVGAGI. This CDR3 is built from 13 residues. Trimming removed 6 bases at V and 6 bases at J, with 15 bases between. Written as DNA, the CDR3 is TGTGCCAGCAGCCTCCTCGGCGGTCGCGAGCAGTACTTC. Translation: CASSLLGGREQYF.

This clonotype was recorded a few times. The chain uses TRBV5-1 and TRBJ1-6; perhaps TRBD1 as D (5 bases). Trimming removed 0 bases at V and 8 bases at J, with 6 bases between. The CDR3 consists of 13 residues. Germline V gene lookup returns CDR1 SGHRS and CDR2 YFSETQ. In DNA form, the CDR3 reads TGCGCCAGCAGCTTGGGACAGTATTCACCCCTCCACTTT. As protein: CASSLGQYSPLHF.

In its sample, this clonotype was seen a few times. This sequence joins TRBV6-5 and TRBJ2-7, with 7 positions matching TRBD1. V lost 9 bases to trimming and J lost 2 bases; unmatched junction nucleotides: 7. There are 13 residues in the CDR3. Germline V gives CDR1 MNHEY, CDR2 SVGAGI. The chain's CDR3 is CASRQGLPYEQYF. DNA for the CDR3: TGTGCCAGTAGACAGGGCCTTCCCTACGAGCAGTACTTC.

This clonotype was picked up a small number of times. The chain uses TRBV20-1 and TRBJ2-3; D tentatively fits TRBD1 or TRBD2 (5 bases each). The CDR3 extends over 16 amino acids. Deletions cut 0 bases from V and 0 bases from J, with 13 bases between. The V gene's germline CDR1 is DFQATT and CDR2 SNEGSKA (reference sequence). In DNA, the CDR3 is TGCAGTGCTAGAGATGGTCGGGGACCTAGCACAGATACGCAGTATTTT. It is translated as CSARDGRGPSTDTQYF.

The chain is built from TRBV10-3 and TRBJ2-1, with 11 bases identical to TRBD2. CDR3 length: 15 residues. V shed 4 bases, J shed 4 bases, and the junction held 3 bases outside the gene matches. CDR1 is ENHRY, CDR2 SYGVKD, per germline. The CDR3 reads CAISGGLAVYNEQFF. CDR3 nucleotide sequence: TGTGCCATCAGTGGGGGACTAGCGGTTTACAATGAGCAGTTCTTC.

The chain couples TRBV4-1 to TRBJ1-1; D might be TRBD1 (6 bases). V gave up 0 bases and J gave up 4 bases, with 12 bases separating them. The CDR3 sequence is 15 residues long. Germline V lookup: CDR1 MGHRA, CDR2 YSYEKL. CDR3 sequence: CASSQEGGLVTEAFF. CDR3 DNA: TGCGCCAGCAGCCAAGAAGGGGGATTGGTCACTGAAGCTTTCTTT.

The V gene is TRBV5-1, the J gene TRBJ1-1; the D gene is possibly TRBD1 (5 bases). V dropped 0 bases and J dropped 1 base, with 13 bases sitting between them. Germline lookup yields CDR1 SGHRS and CDR2 YFSETQ. This CDR3 region has 16 residues. CDR3 amino acids: CASSLGLQGSNTEAFF. The CDR3 nucleotides read TGCGCCAGCAGCTTGGGCCTTCAGGGTTCGAACACTGAAGCTTTCTTT.

J is TRBJ2-5 and V is TRBV20-1; 9 positions match TRBD2. This CDR3 contains 13 residues. Germline V lookup: CDR1 DFQATT, CDR2 SNEGSKA (reference sequence). With V trimmed by 1 base and J by 7 bases, 4 bases remained unmatched. The CDR3 protein is CSARGLSGRTQYF. The CDR3 DNA reads TGCAGTGCTAGAGGGCTTAGCGGGAGGACCCAGTACTTC.

The chain is built from TRBV20-1 and TRBJ2-7; 7 nucleotides match TRBD1. Germline V gives CDR1 DFQATT, CDR2 SNEGSKA (reference sequence). V dropped 3 bases and J dropped 1; count of bases not matched to a gene: 9. CDR3 length: 15 residues. Here the CDR3 reads CSARSTGVISYEQYF. The CDR3 bases are TGCAGTGCTAGGTCTACAGGGGTAATTTCCTACGAGCAGTACTTC.